These 20 T cell receptor beta chains originate from one sample sequenced in a study of beta chain features in type 1 diabetes. Expressed TCRB transcripts were sequenced, since all the RNA that had been isolated was reverse transcribed. The assay was immunoSEQ multiplex PCR, and TCRdb's table has in-frame clones only and misses some. This table has about 620,000 clones, about 14% appearing once. Sequenced sample: naive CD4+ T cells from blood. The receptor set was obtained from a man aged 18 to 35 in good health.

The chain carries TRBV7-9 and TRBJ2-5; D may be TRBD1 (7 bases). This CDR3 contains 14 residues. Germline CDR1 and CDR2: SEHNR and FQNEAQ (reference sequence). Trimming removed 4 bases from V and 5 bases from J, with 14 bases in between. The CDR3 is CASSSPGGTETQYF. CDR3 bases: TGTGCCAGCAGCTCTCCAGGGGGGACGGAGACCCAGTACTTC.

The rearrangement joins TRBV2 to TRBJ1-5; D is perhaps TRBD1 (5 bases). The CDR3 loop spans 16 amino acids. Germline assignment: CDR1 SNHLY and CDR2 FYNNEI. The V end was cut by 4 bases, the J end by 2 bases, with 15 bases between. CDR3 region: CASSAGVGGGNQPQHF. The CDR3 DNA sequence: TGTGCCAGCAGTGCCGGTGTCGGGGGTGGCAATCAGCCCCAGCATTTT.

The gene calls are TRBV10-3 and TRBJ2-2, with 9 bases fitting TRBD1. Germline V lookup: CDR1 ENHRY, CDR2 SYGVKD. J lost 1 base, V lost 4 bases, and 4 bases had no gene match. This CDR3 region has 16 residues. Written as DNA, the CDR3 is TGTGCCATCAGTGCTAGGACAGGGGAGAACACCGGGGAGCTGTTTTTT. This translates into CAISARTGENTGELFF.

This clone was seen only a few times. This sequence joins TRBV4-3 and TRBJ2-1; 9 nucleotides match TRBD2. V shed 1 base, J shed 3 bases, and the junction held 1 base outside the gene matches. This CDR3 contains 15 residues. Germline V lookup: CDR1 LGHNA, CDR2 YSLEER. The CDR3 here is CASSQGRGGYNEQFF. The CDR3, as DNA: TGCGCCAGCAGCCAAGGGCGGGGGGGCTACAATGAGCAGTTCTTC.

The sample holds a few counts of this clone. The rearrangement links TRBV5-1 to TRBJ2-7; 9 bases agree with TRBD1. Germline CDR1 reads SGHRS; CDR2 reads YFSETQ. The CDR3 has 15 amino acids. The V segment lost 3 bases and the J segment 5 bases; nucleotides outside the gene matches: 9. The CDR3 nucleotides are TGCGCCAGCAGCTCAATGACAGGGGGGACTGACGAGCAGTACTTC. Translating it yields CASSSMTGGTDEQYF.

The V and J genes are TRBV19 and TRBJ2-7; D gene unclear. The CDR3 extends over 14 amino acids. Trimming pared 4 bases from V and 1 base from J, leaving 11 bases between. Germline V gives CDR1 LNHDA, CDR2 SQIVND (reference sequence). The CDR3 DNA reads as TGTGCCAGTAGTAGCCAAGGTGGGTCCTACGAGCAGTACTTC. This sequence encodes CASSSQGGSYEQYF.

This clone showed up just a few times. The genes are TRBV6-6 and TRBJ2-1; 9 nucleotides align to TRBD2. This CDR3 spans 15 amino acids. In germline, CDR1 is MNHNY, CDR2 SVGAGI (reference sequence). V lost 5 bases to trimming and J lost 4 bases; unmatched junction nucleotides: 6. The CDR3 here is CASSPSGRTYNEQFF. Written as DNA, the CDR3 is TGTGCCAGCAGTCCCAGCGGGAGGACTTACAATGAGCAGTTCTTC.

This clone was picked up a small number of times. The rearrangement uses TRBV7-9 and TRBJ2-3; 10 bases align to TRBD1. CDR1 and CDR2 (germline): SEHNR, FQNEAQ (reference sequence). The CDR3 has 14 amino acids. The CDR3 DNA reads TGTGCTTCCGTAGGGACAGGGGTCGCAGATACGCAGTATTTT. Translating gives CASVGTGVADTQYF.

A few counts support this clone. J is TRBJ2-7 and V is TRBV4-2; 16 bases map to TRBD2. Germline values: CDR1 LGHNA, CDR2 YNFKEQ. The CDR3 has 20 amino acids. V lost 1 base, J lost 2 bases, and 11 bases stayed unmatched. For the CDR3, the DNA is TGTGCCAGCAGCCAAGGCGGGTTGGGGACTAGCGGGAGGGTGGCCTACGAGCAGTACTTC. Encoded protein: CASSQGGLGTSGRVAYEQYF.

The chain combines TRBV5-1 with TRBJ1-2; no firm D call. V dropped 4 bases and J dropped 8 bases, with 24 bases sitting between them. Germline CDR1 and CDR2: SGHRS and YFSETQ. CDR3 size: 16 residues. The CDR3 region has the DNA TGCGCCAGCAGCCGGGAAGTGGGATCTACCTCCCCCGGCTACACCTTC. This gives the protein CASSREVGSTSPGYTF.

This clone was seen a handful of times. This sequence joins TRBV4-2 and TRBJ2-5; D is perhaps TRBD1 (8 bases). V was trimmed by 0 bases and J by 1 base, leaving 15 bases between them. Per germline, CDR1 LGHNA and CDR2 YNFKEQ. The CDR3 contains 17 residues. In DNA, the CDR3 is TGTGCCAGCAGCCAAGATTCAGGGGGCGGGGGCCAAGAGACCCAGTACTTC. This codes for CASSQDSGGGGQETQYF.

The rearrangement uses TRBV25-1 and TRBJ2-3; 9 nucleotides agree with TRBD1. Losses at the gene ends were 5 bases for V and 4 bases for J; bases not matched to a gene: 7. Germline CDR1 is MGHDK and CDR2 is SYGVNS. CDR3 length equals 15 residues. CDR3 coding DNA: TGTGCCAGCAGTCCGGGACAGGGTATAGCAGATACGCAGTATTTT. Protein product: CASSPGQGIADTQYF.

DNA for the CDR3: TGTGCCTGGAGGGGGTCCTCGTGGGACGGGGAGCTGTTTTTT. Translating it yields CAWRGSSWDGELFF. The chain has TRBV30 and TRBJ2-2; D unclear. The CDR3 length is 14 residues. Per germline, CDR1 GTSNPN and CDR2 SVGIG (reference sequence). Deletions cut 3 bases from V and 7 bases from J, with 15 bases between. Based on the CDR3 plus reference TRBV30 and TRBJ2-2, the full variable domain is SQTIHQWPATLVQPVGSPLSLECTVEGTSNPNLYWYRQAAGRGLQLLFYSVGIGQISSEVPQNLSASRPQDRQFILSSKKLLLSDSGFYLCAWRGSSWDGELFFGEGSRLTVL.

DNA for the CDR3: TGTGCCAGCAGTCTCGACAGGGTCTCCTACAATGAGCAGTTCTTC. It specifies CASSLDRVSYNEQFF. The chain couples TRBV7-9 to TRBJ2-1; 7 nucleotides align to TRBD1. V shed 6 bases and J 0 bases; nucleotides not matched to a gene: 5. Per the germline V gene, CDR1 is SEHNR and CDR2 is FQNEAQ (reference sequence). CDR3 size: 15 residues.

This chain links TRBV7-9 with TRBJ2-5; weak D call: TRBD1 (5 bases). In germline, CDR1 is SEHNR, CDR2 FQNEAQ (reference sequence). The CDR3 length is 14 residues. Trimming stripped 5 bases from V and 5 bases from J, with 15 bases between. The CDR3 region is CASSHRQGWETQYF. In nucleotides, the CDR3 is TGTGCCAGCAGCCATCGGCAGGGCTGGGAGACCCAGTACTTC. The variable domain in full, with the rest retrieved from reference TRBV7-9 and TRBJ2-5, is DTGVSQNPRHKITKRGQNVTFRCDPISEHNRLYWYRQTLGQGPEFLTYFQNEAQLEKSRLLSDRFSAERPKGSFSTLEIQRTEQGDSAMYLCASSHRQGWETQYFGPGTRLLVL.

As to this clone: Mismatch with germline at one junction end may stem from a read error. Different DNA sequences within this sample yield the same CDR3. J is TRBJ2-7 and V is TRBV28; D remains unclear. This CDR3 has 12 amino acids. Per the germline V gene, CDR1 is MDHEN and CDR2 is SYDVKM. The CDR3: CASSLATYEQYF. The CDR3 coding sequence is TGTGCCAGCAGTTTGGCCACCTATGAGCAGTACTTC.

The chain links TRBV30 to TRBJ2-1; 7 bases are a match to TRBD2. V was pared by 1 base and J by 0 bases, with 6 bases of the junction left unmatched. Germline CDR1 GTSNPN, CDR2 SVGIG (reference sequence). CDR3 length equals 16 residues. The CDR3: CAWSGQGGSSYNEQFF. Here the CDR3 DNA reads TGTGCCTGGAGTGGACAAGGCGGGAGCTCCTACAATGAGCAGTTCTTC.

Ten or more counts support this clone. The V call is TRBV10-3, the J call TRBJ2-5, with D perhaps TRBD1 (6 bases). Between the trimmed V and J ends, which lost 6 bases and 1 base, there was a span of 9 bases. Germline V gene data show CDR1 as ENHRY and CDR2 as SYGVKD. The CDR3 is made up of 13 amino acids. The CDR3 here is CAIREGGQETQYF. The CDR3, as DNA: TGTGCCATCAGGGAAGGGGGCCAAGAGACCCAGTACTTC.

This clone was counted a few times. The chain uses TRBV19 and TRBJ2-3, with 10 bases identical to TRBD1. The CDR3 covers 16 residues. V lost 4 bases and J lost 3; bases outside the gene matches: 7. The V gene's germline CDR1 is LNHDA and CDR2 SQIVND (reference sequence). In DNA form, the CDR3 reads TGTGCCAGTAGTACGCCGGGACAGGGGATGACAGATACGCAGTATTTT. Its translation: CASSTPGQGMTDTQYF.

V usage is TRBV28 and J usage is TRBJ2-1; maybe TRBD1 (5 bases). V gave up 2 bases and J gave up 2 bases, with 10 bases separating them. This CDR3 is built from 15 residues. Germline V gives CDR1 MDHEN, CDR2 SYDVKM. The CDR3 DNA reads as TGTGCCAGCAGTTTAAGAGACAGCCCCTACAATGAGCAGTTCTTC. Translation: CASSLRDSPYNEQFF. The variable domain in full, completed from reference TRBV28 and TRBJ2-1, reads DVKVTQSSRYLVKRTGEKVFLECVQDMDHENMFWYRQDPGLGLRLIYFSYDVKMKEKGDIPEGYSVSREKKERFSLILESASTNQTSMYLCASSLRDSPYNEQFFGPGTRLTVL.